This T cell receptor beta chain was recorded in a study of T cells in tumors after PD-1 blockade. Whole-study context: Excluded were patients with checkpoint blockade, immunosuppressants, or radiotherapy or other anti-cancer therapy within 4 weeks. Either cemiplimab 350 mg every 2 weeks or pembrolizumab 200 mg every 3 weeks was given. Some patients also took daily vismodegib 150 mg during anti-PD-1 treatment. Peripheral blood samples averaged approximately 33,000 unique clonotypes and about 120,000 templates.

Clones were sequenced by immunoSEQ multiplex PCR, and TCRdb holds only the in-frame ones, with some missing. The sample shows tens of thousands of clones, around four fifths of them seen only once. This clone turned up a few times. V lost 1 base and J lost 5, with 14 bases in between. CDR1 and CDR2 (germline): LGHDT, YNNKEL (reference sequence). CDR3 length equals 15 residues. The material was PBMCs, obtained before anti-PD-1 treatment. V is TRBV3-1 (or the pseudogene TRBV3-2) and J is TRBJ1-2; tentative D call: TRBD1 (5 bases). The receptor was isolated from a human donor with basal cell carcinoma. The CDR3 nucleotides read TGTGCCAGCAGCCAAGGCTTAGGGGACGAATATGGCTACACCTTC. It is translated as CASSQGLGDEYGYTF.